This T cell receptor beta chain was found in a study of T-cell reconstitution after alpha-beta-depleted transplantation in children. This clonotype was seen a few times. Preparation of the TCRbeta library involved a method that used unique molecular identifiers. TCRdb redid the calling of the PCR reads with MiXCR, one entry per CDR3 protein. The sample comprises 450,000 to 600,000 distinct CDR3 sequences, about 17% of which are singletons, and 3% to 3.5% rests with the top ten. With V trimmed by 7 bases and J by 5 bases, 6 bases remained unmatched. CDR1 and CDR2 (germline): LNHDA, SQIVND (reference sequence). This CDR3 comprises 13 residues.

The genes are TRBV19 and TRBJ2-5, with TRBD1 matching 8 bases. The specimen was PBMCs from the stem cell graft donor, collected from the stem cell graft. This TCR derives from a human donor who donated a stem cell graft to a child with acute lymphoblastic leukemia. The CDR3 sequence: CASTSGQGETQYF. DNA of the CDR3: TGTGCCAGTACCTCCGGACAGGGTGAGACCCAGTACTTC.